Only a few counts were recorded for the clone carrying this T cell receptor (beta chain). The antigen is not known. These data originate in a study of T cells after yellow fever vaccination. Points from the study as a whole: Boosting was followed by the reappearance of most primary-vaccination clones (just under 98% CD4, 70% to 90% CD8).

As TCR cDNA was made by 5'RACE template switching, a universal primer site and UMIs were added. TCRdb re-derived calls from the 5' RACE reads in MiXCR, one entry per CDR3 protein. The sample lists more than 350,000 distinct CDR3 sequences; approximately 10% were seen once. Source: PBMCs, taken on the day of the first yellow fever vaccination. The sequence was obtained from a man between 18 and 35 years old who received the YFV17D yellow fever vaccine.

CDR3 in amino acids: CASSSITGTGELFF. The CDR3 DNA is TGTGCCAGCAGCTCGATAACAGGGACCGGGGAGCTGTTTTTT. The chain combines TRBV7-3 with TRBJ2-2, with D possibly matching TRBD1 (6 bases). The CDR3 covers 14 residues. Germline lookup yields CDR1 SGHTA and CDR2 FQGTGA. V was cut by 4 bases and J by 5 bases, with 11 bases left in between.